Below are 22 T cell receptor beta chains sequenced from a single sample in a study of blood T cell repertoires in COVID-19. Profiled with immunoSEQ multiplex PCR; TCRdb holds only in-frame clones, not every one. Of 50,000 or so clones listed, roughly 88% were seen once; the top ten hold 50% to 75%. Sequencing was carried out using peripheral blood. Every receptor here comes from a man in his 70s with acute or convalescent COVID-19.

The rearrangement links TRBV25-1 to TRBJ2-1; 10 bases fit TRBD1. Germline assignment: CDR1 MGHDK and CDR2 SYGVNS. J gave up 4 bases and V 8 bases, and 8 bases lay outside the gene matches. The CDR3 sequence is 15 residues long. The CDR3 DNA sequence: TGTGCCAGCCATGGCGGGACAGGGGAGTACAATGAGCAGTTCTTC. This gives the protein CASHGGTGEYNEQFF.

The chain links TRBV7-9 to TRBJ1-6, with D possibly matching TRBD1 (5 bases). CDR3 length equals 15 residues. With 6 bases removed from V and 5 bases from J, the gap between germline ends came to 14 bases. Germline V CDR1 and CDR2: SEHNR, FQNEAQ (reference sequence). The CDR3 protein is CASRSDGQNNSPLHF. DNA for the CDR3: TGTGCCAGCAGATCTGACGGACAAAATAATTCACCCCTCCACTTT. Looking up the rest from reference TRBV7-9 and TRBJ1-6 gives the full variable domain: DTGVSQNPRHKITKRGQNVTFRCDPISEHNRLYWYRQTLGQGPEFLTYFQNEAQLEKSRLLSDRFSAERPKGSFSTLEIQRTEQGDSAMYLCASRSDGQNNSPLHFGNGTRLTVT.

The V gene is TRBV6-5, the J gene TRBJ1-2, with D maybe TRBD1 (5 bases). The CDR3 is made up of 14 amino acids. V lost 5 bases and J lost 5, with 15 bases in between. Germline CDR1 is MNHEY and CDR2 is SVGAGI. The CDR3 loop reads CASSPRQTEYGYTF. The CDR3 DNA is TGTGCCAGCAGTCCTAGACAGACTGAGTATGGCTACACCTTC.

CDR3 in amino acids: CASSQDAGRGGELFF. CDR3 sequence (DNA): TGCGCCAGCAGCCAAGACGCGGGGCGCGGCGGGGAGCTGTTTTTT. The rearrangement joins TRBV4-3 to TRBJ2-2, with a tentative D call TRBD2 (6 bases). CDR1 and CDR2 (germline): LGHNA, YSLEER. Trimming removed 0 bases from V and 7 bases from J, with 12 bases in between. The CDR3 has 15 residues.

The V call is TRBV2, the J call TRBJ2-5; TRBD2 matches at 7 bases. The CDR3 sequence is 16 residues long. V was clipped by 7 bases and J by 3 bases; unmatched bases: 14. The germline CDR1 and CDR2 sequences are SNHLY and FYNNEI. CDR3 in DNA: TGTGCCAGCACCCCCCGGGACTACAGTGCAAAAGAGACCCAGTACTTC. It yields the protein CASTPRDYSAKETQYF.

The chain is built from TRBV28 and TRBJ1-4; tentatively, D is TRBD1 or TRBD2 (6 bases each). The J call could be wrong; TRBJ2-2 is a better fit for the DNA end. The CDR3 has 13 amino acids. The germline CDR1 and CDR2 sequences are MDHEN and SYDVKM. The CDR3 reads CASSLSRGRELFF. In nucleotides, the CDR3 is TGTGCCAGCAGTTTATCCCGGGGGCGGGAGCTGTTTTTT.

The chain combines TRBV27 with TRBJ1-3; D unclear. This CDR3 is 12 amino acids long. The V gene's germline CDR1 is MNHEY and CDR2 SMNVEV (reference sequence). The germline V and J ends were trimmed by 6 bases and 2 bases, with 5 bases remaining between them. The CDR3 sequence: CASRSAGNTIYF. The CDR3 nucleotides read TGTGCCAGCAGGTCCGCTGGAAACACCATATATTTT.

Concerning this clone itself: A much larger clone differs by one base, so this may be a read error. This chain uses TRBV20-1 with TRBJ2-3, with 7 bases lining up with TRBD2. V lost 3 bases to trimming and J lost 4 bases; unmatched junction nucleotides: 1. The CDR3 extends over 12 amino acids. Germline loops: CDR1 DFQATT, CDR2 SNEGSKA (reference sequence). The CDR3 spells CSASRGADTQYF. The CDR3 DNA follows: TGCAGTGCTAGTCGGGGGGCAGATACGCAGTATTTT.

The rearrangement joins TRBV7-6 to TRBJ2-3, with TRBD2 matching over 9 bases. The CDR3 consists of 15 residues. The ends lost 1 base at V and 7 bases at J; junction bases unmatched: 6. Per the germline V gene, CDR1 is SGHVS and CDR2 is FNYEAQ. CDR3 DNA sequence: TGTGCCAGCAGCTTAGGCGCGGGGGGGCTAAATACGCAGTATTTT. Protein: CASSLGAGGLNTQYF.

For the CDR3, the DNA is TGTGCCTGGAGCCCAGGGGCCGGTCAGCCCCAGCATTTT. This codes for CAWSPGAGQPQHF. The rearrangement joins TRBV30 to TRBJ1-5; maybe TRBD1 (6 bases). This CDR3 has 13 amino acids. Per the germline V gene, CDR1 is GTSNPN and CDR2 is SVGIG (reference sequence). Trimming shortened V by 3 bases and J by 6 bases, and 12 bases separated the two germline ends. The full variable domain, rest sourced from reference TRBV30 and TRBJ1-5, is SQTIHQWPATLVQPVGSPLSLECTVEGTSNPNLYWYRQAAGRGLQLLFYSVGIGQISSEVPQNLSASRPQDRQFILSSKKLLLSDSGFYLCAWSPGAGQPQHFGDGTRLSIL.

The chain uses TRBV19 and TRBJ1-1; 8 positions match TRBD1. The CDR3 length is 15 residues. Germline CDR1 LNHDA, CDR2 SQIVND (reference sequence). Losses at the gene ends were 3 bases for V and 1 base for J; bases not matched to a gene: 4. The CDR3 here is CASSISGTGNTEAFF. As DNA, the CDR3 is TGTGCCAGTAGTATCTCCGGGACAGGGAACACTGAAGCTTTCTTT.

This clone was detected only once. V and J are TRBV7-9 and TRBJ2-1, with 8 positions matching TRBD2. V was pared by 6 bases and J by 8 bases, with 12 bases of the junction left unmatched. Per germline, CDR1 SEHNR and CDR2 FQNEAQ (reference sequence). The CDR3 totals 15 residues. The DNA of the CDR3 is TGTGCCAGCAGTCCGTCCGGGACTAGTATGGATGAGCAGTTCTTC. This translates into CASSPSGTSMDEQFF.

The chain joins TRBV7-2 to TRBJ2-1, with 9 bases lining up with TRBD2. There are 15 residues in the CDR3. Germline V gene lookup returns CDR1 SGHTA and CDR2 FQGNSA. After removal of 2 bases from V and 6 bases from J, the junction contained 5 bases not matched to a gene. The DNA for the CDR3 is TGTGCCAGCAGCTTAAACAGCGGGAGGTTCAATGAGCAGTTCTTC. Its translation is CASSLNSGRFNEQFF. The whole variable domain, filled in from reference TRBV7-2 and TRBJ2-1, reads GAGVSQSPSNKVTEKGKDVELRCDPISGHTALYWYRQSLGQGLEFLIYFQGNSAPDKSGLPSDRFSAERTGGSVSTLTIQRTQQEDSAVYLCASSLNSGRFNEQFFGPGTRLTVL.

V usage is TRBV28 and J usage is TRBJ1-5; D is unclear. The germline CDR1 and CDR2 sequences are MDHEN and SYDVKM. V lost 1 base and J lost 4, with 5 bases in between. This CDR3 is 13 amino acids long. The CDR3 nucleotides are TGTGCCAGCAGTTTATTCGGTAATCAGCCCCAGCATTTT. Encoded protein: CASSLFGNQPQHF. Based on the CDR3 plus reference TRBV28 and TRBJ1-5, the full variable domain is DVKVTQSSRYLVKRTGEKVFLECVQDMDHENMFWYRQDPGLGLRLIYFSYDVKMKEKGDIPEGYSVSREKKERFSLILESASTNQTSMYLCASSLFGNQPQHFGDGTRLSIL.

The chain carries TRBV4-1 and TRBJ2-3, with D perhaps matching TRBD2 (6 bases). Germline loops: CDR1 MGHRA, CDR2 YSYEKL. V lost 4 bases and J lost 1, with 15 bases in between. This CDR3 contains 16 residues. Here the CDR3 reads CASSRLEGTGTDTQYF. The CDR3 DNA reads TGCGCCAGCAGCCGTTTGGAGGGAACCGGCACAGATACGCAGTATTTT.

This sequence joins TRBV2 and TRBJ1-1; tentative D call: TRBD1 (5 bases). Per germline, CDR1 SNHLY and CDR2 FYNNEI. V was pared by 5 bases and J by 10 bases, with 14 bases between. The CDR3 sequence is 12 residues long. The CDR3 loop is CASSFNGRGAFF. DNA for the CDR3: TGTGCCAGCAGTTTTAACGGGAGGGGAGCTTTCTTT.

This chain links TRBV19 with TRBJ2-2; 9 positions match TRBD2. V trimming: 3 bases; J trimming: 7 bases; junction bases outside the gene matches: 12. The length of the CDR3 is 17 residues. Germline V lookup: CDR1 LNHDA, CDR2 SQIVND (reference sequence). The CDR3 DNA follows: TGTGCCAGTAGTATCTATTCTAGCGGGGATCTGGGCGGGGAGCTGTTTTTT. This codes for CASSIYSSGDLGGELFF.

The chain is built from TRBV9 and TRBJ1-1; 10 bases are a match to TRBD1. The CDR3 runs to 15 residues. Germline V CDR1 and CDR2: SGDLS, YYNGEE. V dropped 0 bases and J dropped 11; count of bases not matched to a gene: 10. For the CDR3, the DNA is TGTGCCAGCAGCGTAGACGGGACAGGGGTTTTTCGTGCTTTCTTT. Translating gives CASSVDGTGVFRAFF.

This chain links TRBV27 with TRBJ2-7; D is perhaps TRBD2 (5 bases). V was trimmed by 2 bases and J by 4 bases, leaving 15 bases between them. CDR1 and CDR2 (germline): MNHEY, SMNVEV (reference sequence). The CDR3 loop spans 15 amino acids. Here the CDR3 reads CASSLRAKRTYEQYF. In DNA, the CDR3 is TGTGCCAGCAGTTTAAGGGCTAAGAGGACTTACGAGCAGTACTTC.

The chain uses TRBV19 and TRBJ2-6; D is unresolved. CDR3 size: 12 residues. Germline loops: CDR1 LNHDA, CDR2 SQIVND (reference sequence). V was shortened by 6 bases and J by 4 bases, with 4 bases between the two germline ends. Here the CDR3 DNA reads TGTGCCAGTAGGTTAGGGGCCAACGTCCTGACTTTC. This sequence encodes CASRLGANVLTF. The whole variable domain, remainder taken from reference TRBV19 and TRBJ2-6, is DGGITQSPKYLFRKEGQNVTLSCEQNLNHDAMYWYRQDPGQGLRLIYYSQIVNDFQKGDIAEGYSVSREKKESFPLTVTSAQKNPTAFYLCASRLGANVLTFGAGSRLTVL.

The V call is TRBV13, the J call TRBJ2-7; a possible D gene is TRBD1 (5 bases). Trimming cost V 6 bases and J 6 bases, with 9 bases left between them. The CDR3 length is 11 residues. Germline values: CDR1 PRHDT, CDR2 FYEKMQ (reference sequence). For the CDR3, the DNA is TGTGCCAGCAGGTCCACAGGCGAGCAGTACTTC. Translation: CASRSTGEQYF.

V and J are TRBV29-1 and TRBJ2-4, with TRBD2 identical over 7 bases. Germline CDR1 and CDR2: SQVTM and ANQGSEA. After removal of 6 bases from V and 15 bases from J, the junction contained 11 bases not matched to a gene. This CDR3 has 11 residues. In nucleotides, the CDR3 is TGCAGCGTAAACCCCAGCGGGATGCCGTACTTC. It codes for CSVNPSGMPYF. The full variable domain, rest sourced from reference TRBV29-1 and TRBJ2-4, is SAVISQKPSRDICQRGTSLTIQCQVDSQVTMMFWYRQQPGQSLTLIATANQGSEATYESGFVIDKFPISRPNLTFSTLTVSNMSPEDSSIYLCSVNPSGMPYFGAGTRLSVL.